The following is a TCR beta chain sequence with its context. The target antigen is unknown. Other DNA sequences in this specimen translate into the identical CDR3. This sample was taken from a study of cytomegalovirus exposure and HLA in healthy donors. Study conclusions and caveats: CMV serostatus was the sole immune exposure information available.

Germline CDR1 reads SGHVS; CDR2 reads FQNEAQ. The CDR3 length is 16 residues. J gave up 4 bases and V 2 bases, and 9 bases lay outside the gene matches. Amplification used 60 Vbeta primers and 13 Jbeta primers. Libraries were prepared by immunoSEQ multiplex PCR; TCRdb keeps only in-frame clonotypes and omits some of them. The data contain 180,000 or so clones, 77% of them singletons. The sequenced material came from PBMCs. This TCR was recovered from a man aged 18 to 30 in good health and CMV-seronegative. The chain links TRBV7-8 to TRBJ1-1, with 8 bases aligning to TRBD1. CDR3 nucleotides: TGTGCCAGCAGCTTACCGGACAGGGCCCGGGGCACTGAAGCTTTCTTT. Translation: CASSLPDRARGTEAFF. Looking up the rest from reference TRBV7-8 and TRBJ1-1 gives the full variable domain: GAGVSQSPRYKVAKRGQDVALRCDPISGHVSLFWYQQALGQGPEFLTYFQNEAQLDKSGLPSDRFFAERPEGSVSTLKIQRTQQEDSAVYLCASSLPDRARGTEAFFGQGTRLTVV.